The entry that follows covers one T cell receptor (beta chain) sequence. CDR3 length equals 17 residues. Trimming left V 1 base short and J 7 bases short, with 19 bases between. Germline CDR1 is SGHAT and CDR2 is FQNNGV. These data are taken from a study of blood T cell repertoires in COVID-19. Assignment of participants to cohorts was predicated upon participant-reported clinical history. Method: immunoSEQ multiplex PCR; TCRdb's copy keeps in-frame clones and lacks some. Among about 370,000 clones, roughly 90% were seen once, and the ten largest hold more than 0.85%. This chain joins TRBV11-2 and TRBJ1-4, with a possible D match to TRBD1 (5 bases). The sequence came from a middle-aged woman who had been exposed to COVID-19. The sequenced material came from PBMCs or T cells enriched from blood (not recorded which). CDR3 protein: CASSLGQGGGSGEKLFF. The CDR3 region has the DNA TGTGCCAGCAGCTTAGGGCAGGGCGGGGGGAGCGGTGAAAAACTGTTTTTT.